The T cell receptor (beta chain) under discussion was sequenced for a study of radiation and T cells in renal cell carcinoma. Study details: Nephrectomy followed 15 Gy stereotactic body radiation by 4 weeks.

CDR3 size: 16 residues. The V gene lost 0 bases and the J gene lost 0 bases, with 12 bases spanning the gap. Germline CDR1 MNHNS, CDR2 SASEGT. Measured with immunoSEQ multiplex PCR; TCRdb has only the in-frame clones, and not every one. Found here are 20,000 to 25,000 clones, roughly three quarters of them singletons; the top ten hold 35% to 45%. The time point was: baseline pretreatment blood. Documented treatment: 15 Gy SBRT to primary tumor, nephrectomy 4 weeks later. The sample here was blood, taken from a patient whose treatment included radiotherapy and nephrectomy. The chain uses TRBV6-1 and TRBJ2-7; D possibly corresponds to TRBD2 (5 bases). The clonotype was recovered from a man in his sixties with renal cell carcinoma. CDR3 DNA: TGTGCCAGCAGTGAAGCGTTAGTGGGGAGCTCCTACGAGCAGTACTTC. Translated, it gives CASSEALVGSSYEQYF.